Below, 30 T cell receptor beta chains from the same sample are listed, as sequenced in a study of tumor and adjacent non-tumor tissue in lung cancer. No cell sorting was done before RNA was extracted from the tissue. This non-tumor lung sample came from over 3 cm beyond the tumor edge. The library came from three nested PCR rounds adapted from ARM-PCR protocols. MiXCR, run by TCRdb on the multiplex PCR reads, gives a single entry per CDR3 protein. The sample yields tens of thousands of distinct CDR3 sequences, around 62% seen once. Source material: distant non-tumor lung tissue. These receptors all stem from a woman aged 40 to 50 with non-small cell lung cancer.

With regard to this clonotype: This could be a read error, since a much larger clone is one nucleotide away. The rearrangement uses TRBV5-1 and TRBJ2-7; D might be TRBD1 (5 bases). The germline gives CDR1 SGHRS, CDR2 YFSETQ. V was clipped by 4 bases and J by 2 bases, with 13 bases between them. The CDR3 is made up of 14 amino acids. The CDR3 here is CASSLWGSTYEQYF. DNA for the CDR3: TGCGCCAGCAGCCTCTGGGGCAGTACCTACGAGCAGTACTTC.

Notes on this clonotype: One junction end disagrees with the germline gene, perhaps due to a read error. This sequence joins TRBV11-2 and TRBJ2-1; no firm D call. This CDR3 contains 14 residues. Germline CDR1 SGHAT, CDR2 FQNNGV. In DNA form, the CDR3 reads TGTGCCAGCAGTTTAGTTGGGCCAGCCAATGAGCAGTTCTTC. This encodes CASSLVGPANEQFF.

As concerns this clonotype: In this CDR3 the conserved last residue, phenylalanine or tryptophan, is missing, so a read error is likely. The CDR3 region has the DNA TGTGCCAGCAGGGGGATTCCCCACGGGGAGCTGTTTATT. Its translation: CASRGIPHGELFI. This chain joins TRBV4-2 and TRBJ2-2, with D uncertain. This CDR3 is built from 13 residues. The V gene's germline CDR1 is LGHNA and CDR2 YNFKEQ. Trimming took off 6 bases at V and 7 bases at J, with 12 bases between the two ends.

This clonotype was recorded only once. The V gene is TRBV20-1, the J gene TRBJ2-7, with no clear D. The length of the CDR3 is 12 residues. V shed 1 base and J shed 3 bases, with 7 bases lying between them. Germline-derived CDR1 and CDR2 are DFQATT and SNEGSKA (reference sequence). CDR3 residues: CSARGADYEQYF. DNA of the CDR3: TGCAGTGCTAGAGGGGCAGACTACGAGCAGTACTTC.

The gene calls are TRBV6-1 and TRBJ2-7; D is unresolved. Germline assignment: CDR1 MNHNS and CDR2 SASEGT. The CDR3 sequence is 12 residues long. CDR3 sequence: CVTSEAHGEQYF. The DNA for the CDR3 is TGTGTCACCAGTGAGGCACATGGCGAGCAGTACTTC.

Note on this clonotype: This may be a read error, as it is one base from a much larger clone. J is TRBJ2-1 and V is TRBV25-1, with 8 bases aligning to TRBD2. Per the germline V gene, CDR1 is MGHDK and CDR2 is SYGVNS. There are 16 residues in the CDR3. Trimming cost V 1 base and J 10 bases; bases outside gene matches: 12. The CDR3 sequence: CASSEWSSGRAVEQFF. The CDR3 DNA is TGTGCCAGCAGTGAATGGTCCAGCGGGAGAGCCGTGGAGCAGTTCTTC.

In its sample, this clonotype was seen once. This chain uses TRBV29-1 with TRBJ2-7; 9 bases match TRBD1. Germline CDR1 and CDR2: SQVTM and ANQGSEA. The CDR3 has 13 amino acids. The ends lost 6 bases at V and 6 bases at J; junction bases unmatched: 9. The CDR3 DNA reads TGCAGCGTATTAACGGGACAGGGTTGCGAGCAGTACTTC. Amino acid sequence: CSVLTGQGCEQYF.

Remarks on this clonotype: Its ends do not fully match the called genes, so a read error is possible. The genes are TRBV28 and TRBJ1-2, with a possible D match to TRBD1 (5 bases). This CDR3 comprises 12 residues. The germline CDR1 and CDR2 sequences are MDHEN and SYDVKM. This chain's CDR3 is CTSSFGGVGYTF. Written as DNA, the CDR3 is TGTACCAGCAGTTTCGGGGGGGTTGGCTACACCTTC.

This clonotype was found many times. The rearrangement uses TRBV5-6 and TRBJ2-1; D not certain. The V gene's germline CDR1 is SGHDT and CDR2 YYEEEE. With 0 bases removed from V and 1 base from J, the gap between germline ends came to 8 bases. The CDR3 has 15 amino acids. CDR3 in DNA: TGTGCCAGCAGCTTGGGCCAGGATTCCTACAATGAGCAGTTCTTC. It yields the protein CASSLGQDSYNEQFF.

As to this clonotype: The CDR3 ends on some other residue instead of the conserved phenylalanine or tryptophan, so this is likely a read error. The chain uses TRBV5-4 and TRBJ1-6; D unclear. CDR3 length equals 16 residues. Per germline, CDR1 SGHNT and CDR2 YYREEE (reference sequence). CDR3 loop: CASSHDGSSYNSLLHS. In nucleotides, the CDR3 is TGTGCCAGCAGCCATGACGGGAGCTCCTATAATTCACTCCTCCACTCT.

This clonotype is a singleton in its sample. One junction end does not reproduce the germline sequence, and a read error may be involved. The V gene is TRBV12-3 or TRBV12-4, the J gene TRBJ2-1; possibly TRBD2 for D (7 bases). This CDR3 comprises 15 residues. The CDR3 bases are TGTGCCAGCAGTTTTGGCGGGGGCCAAGGGAATGGGCAGTTCTTC. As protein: CASSFGGGQGNGQFF.

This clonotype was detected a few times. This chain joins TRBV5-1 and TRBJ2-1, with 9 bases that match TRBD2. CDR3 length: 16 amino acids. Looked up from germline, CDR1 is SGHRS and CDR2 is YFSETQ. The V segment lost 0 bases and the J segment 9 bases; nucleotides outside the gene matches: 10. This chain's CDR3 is CASSLAVAGGPSEQFF. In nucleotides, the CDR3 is TGCGCCAGCAGCTTGGCCGTGGCGGGGGGGCCGAGTGAGCAGTTCTTC. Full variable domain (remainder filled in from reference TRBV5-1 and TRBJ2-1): KAGVTQTPRYLIKTRGQQVTLSCSPISGHRSVSWYQQTPGQGLQFLFEYFSETQRNKGNFPGRFSGRQFSNSRSEMNVSTLELGDSALYLCASSLAVAGGPSEQFFGPGTRLTVL.

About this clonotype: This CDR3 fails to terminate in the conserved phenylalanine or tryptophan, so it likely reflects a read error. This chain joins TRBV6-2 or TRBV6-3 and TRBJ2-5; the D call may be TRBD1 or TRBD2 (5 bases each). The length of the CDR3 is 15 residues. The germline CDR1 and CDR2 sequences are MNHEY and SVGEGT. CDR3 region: CASLGTLLVEETQYY. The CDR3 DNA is TGTGCGTCGTTAGGGACCCTGTTAGTGGAAGAGACCCAGTACTAC.

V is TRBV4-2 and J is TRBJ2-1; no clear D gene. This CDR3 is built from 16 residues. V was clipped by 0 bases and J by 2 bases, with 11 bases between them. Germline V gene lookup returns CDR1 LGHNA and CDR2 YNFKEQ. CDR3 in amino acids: CASSQDSRSPYNEQFF. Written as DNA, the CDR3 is TGTGCCAGCAGCCAAGATAGCAGGAGCCCCTACAATGAGCAGTTCTTC.

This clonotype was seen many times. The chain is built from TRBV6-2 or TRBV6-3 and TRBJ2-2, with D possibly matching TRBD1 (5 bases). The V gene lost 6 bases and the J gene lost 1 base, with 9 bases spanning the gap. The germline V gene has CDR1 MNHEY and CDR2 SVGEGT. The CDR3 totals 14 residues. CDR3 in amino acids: CASRTQVNTGELFF. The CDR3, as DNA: TGTGCCAGCAGGACACAGGTGAACACCGGGGAGCTGTTTTTT.

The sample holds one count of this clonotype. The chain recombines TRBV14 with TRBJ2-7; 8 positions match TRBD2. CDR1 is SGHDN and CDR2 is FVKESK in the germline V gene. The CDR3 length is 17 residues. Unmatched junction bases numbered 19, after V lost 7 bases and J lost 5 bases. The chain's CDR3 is CASNQRSRPAGVDEQYF. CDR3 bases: TGTGCCAGCAACCAGAGATCGAGGCCAGCGGGAGTTGACGAGCAGTACTTC.

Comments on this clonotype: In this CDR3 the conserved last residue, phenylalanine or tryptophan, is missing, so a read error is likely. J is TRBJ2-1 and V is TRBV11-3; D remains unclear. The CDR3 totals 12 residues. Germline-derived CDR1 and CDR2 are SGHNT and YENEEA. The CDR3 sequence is CASNLRAQEQFS. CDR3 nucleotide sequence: TGTGCCAGCAACTTAAGGGCGCAGGAGCAGTTCTCC.

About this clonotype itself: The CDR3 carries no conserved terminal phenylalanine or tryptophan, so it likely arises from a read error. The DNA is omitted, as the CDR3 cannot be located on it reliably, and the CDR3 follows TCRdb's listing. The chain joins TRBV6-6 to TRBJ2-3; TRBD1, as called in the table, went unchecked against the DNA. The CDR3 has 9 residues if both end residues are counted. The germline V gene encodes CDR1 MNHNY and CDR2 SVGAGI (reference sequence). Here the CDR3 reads CASSPRYWA.

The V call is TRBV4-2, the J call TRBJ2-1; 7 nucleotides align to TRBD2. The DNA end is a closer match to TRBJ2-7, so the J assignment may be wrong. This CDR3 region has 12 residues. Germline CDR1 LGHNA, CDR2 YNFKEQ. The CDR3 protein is CASSQVGGEQYF. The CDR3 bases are TGTGCCAGCAGCCAAGTTGGGGGGGAACAGTACTTC.

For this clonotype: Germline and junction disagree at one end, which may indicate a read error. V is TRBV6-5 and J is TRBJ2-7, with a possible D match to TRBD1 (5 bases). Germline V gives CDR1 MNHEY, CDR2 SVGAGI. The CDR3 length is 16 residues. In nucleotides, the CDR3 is TGTGCCAGCAGTTACACTCTCGGTCCGCAGGGCGGCGTGCAGAACTTC. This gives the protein CASSYTLGPQGGVQNF.

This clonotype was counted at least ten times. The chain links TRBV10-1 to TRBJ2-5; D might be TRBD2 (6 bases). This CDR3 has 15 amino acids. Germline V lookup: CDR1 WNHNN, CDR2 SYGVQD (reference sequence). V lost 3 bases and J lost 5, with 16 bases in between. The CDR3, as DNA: TGCGCCAGCAGTGAAGGATTTCGGGGGAGTGAGACCCAGTACTTC. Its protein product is CASSEGFRGSETQYF.

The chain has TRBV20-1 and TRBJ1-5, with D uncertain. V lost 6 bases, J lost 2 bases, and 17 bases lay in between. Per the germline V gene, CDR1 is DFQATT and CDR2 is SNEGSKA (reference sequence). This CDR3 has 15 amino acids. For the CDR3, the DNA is TGCAGTGCCCAAGGCAAGTGGGATGGCAATCAGCCCCAGCATTTT. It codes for CSAQGKWDGNQPQHF.

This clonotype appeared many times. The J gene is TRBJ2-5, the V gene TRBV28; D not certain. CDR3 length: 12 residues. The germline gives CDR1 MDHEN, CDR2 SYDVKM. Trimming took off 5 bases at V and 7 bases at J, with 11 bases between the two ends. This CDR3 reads CASSTATGTQYF. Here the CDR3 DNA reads TGTGCCAGCAGTACCGCCACGGGGACCCAGTACTTC.

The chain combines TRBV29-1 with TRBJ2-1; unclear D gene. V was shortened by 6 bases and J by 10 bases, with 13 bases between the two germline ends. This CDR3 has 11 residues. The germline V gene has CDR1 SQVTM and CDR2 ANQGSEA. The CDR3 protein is CSVEHLAEQFF. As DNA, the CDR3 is TGCAGCGTCGAGCACCTGGCGGAGCAGTTCTTC.

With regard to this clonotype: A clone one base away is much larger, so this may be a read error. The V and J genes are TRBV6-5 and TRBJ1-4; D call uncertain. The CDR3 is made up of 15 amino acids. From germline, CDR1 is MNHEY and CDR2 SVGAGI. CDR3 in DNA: TGTGCCAGCGGTTACTCGCCAGGAACTAATGAAAAACTGTTTTTT. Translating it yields CASGYSPGTNEKLFF.

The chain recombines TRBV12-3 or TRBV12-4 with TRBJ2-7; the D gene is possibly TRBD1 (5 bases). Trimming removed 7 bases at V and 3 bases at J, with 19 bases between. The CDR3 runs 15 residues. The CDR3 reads CASNRTWGQDYEQYF. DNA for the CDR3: TGTGCCAGCAATCGTACATGGGGCCAAGACTACGAGCAGTACTTC.

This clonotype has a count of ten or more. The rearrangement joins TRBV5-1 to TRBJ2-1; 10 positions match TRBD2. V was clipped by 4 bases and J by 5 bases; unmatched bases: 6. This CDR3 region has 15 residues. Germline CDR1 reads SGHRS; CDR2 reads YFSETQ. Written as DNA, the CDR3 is TGCGCCAGCAGCCGACCTAGCGGGAGCGACAATGAGCAGTTCTTC. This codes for CASSRPSGSDNEQFF.

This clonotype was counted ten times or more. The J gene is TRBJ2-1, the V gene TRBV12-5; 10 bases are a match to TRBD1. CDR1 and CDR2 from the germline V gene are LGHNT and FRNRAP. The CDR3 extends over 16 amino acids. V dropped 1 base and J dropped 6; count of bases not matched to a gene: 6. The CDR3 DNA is TGTGCTAGTGGTTTGGCTGGGACAGGGGCGGGCAATGAGCAGTTCTTC. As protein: CASGLAGTGAGNEQFF.

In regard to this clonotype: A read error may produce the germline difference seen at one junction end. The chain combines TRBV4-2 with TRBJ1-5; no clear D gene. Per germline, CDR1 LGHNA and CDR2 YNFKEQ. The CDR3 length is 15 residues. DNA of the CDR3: TGTGCCAGCATCCAAGCGGCACCTAGCAATCGGCCCCAGCATTTT. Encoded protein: CASIQAAPSNRPQHF.

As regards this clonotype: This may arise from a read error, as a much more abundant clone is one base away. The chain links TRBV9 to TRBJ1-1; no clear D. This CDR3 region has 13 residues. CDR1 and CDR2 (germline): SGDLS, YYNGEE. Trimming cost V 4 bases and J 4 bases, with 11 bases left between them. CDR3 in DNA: TGTGCCAGCAGCATCGGGAGTAGCACTGAAGCTTTCTTT. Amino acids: CASSIGSSTEAFF.